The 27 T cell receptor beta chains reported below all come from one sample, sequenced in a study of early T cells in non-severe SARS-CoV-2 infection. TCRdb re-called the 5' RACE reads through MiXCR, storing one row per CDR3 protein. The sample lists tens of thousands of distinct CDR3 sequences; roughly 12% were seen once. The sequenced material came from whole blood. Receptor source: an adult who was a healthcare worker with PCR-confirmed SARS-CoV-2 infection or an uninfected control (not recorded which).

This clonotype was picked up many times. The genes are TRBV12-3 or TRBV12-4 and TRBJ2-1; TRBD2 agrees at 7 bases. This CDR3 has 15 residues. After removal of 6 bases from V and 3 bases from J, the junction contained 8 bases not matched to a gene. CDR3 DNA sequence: TGTGCCAGCAGCCCGATAGCGGGTCGCTACAATGAGCAGTTCTTC. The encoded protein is CASSPIAGRYNEQFF.

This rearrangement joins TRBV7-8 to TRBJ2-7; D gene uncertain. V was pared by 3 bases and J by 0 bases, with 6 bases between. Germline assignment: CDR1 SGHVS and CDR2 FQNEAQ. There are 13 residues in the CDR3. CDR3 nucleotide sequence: TGTGCCAGCAGCTTGGGTAACTCCTACGAGCAGTACTTC. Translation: CASSLGNSYEQYF.

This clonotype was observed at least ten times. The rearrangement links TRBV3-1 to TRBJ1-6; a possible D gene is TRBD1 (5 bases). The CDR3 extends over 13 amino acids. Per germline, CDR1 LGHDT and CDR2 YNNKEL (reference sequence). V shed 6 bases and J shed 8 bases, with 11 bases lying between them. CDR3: CASSQGPDSPLHF. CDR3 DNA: TGTGCCAGCAGTCAGGGACCCGATTCACCCCTCCACTTT.

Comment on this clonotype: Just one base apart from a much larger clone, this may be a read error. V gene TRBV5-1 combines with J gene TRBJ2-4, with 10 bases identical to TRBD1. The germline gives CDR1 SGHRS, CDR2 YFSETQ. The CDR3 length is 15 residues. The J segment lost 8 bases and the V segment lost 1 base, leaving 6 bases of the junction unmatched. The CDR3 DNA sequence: TGCGCCAGCAGCTTGTTGGGACAGGGGATCTACATTCAGTACTTC. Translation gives CASSLLGQGIYIQYF.

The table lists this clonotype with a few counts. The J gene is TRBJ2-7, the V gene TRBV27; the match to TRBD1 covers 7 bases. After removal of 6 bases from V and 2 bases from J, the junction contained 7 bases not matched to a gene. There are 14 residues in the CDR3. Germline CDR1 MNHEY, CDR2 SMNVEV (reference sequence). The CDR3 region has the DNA TGTGCCAGCAGCCGACAGGGTGTTCCCTACGAGCAGTACTTC. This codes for CASSRQGVPYEQYF.

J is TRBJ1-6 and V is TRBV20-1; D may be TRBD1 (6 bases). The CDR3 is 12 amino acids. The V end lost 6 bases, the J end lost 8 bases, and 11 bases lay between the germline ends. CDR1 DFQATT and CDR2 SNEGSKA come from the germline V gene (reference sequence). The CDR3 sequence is CSALQGHSPLHF. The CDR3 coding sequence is TGCAGTGCGCTACAGGGTCATTCACCCCTCCACTTT.

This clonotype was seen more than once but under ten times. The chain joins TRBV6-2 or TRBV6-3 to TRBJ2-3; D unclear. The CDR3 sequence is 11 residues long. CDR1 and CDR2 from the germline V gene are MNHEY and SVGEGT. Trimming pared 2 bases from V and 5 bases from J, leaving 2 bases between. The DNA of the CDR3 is TGTGCCAGCAGTTACGGAGATACGCAGTATTTT. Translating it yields CASSYGDTQYF.

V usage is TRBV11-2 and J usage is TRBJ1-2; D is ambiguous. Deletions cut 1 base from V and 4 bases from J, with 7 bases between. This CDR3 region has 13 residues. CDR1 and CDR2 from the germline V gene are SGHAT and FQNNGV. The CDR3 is CASSLAGLYGYTF. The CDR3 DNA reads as TGTGCCAGCAGCTTAGCTGGCCTCTATGGCTACACCTTC.

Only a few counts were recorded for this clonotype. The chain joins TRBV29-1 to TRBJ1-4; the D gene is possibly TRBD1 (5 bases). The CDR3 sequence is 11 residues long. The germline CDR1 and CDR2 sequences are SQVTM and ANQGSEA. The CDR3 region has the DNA TGCAGGGCCAGGACATTGGAAAAACTGTTTTTT. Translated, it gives CRARTLEKLFF. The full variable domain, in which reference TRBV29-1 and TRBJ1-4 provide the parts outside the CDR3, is SAVISQKPSRDICQRGTSLTIQCQVDSQVTMMFWYRQQPGQSLTLIATANQGSEATYESGFVIDKFPISRPNLTFSTLTVSNMSPEDSSIYLCRARTLEKLFFGSGTQLSVL.

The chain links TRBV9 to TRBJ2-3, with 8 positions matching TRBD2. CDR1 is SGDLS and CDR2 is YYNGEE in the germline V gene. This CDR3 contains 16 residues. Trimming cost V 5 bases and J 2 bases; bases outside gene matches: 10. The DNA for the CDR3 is TGTGCCAGCAGGAGGGGCTTAGCGGGGCTCACAGATACGCAGTATTTT. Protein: CASRRGLAGLTDTQYF.

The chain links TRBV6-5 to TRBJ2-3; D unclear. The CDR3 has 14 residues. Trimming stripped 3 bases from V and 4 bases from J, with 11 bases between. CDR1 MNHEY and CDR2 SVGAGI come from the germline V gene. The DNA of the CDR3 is TGTGCCAGCAGTTATTTCTTAGGGCCAGATACGCAGTATTTT. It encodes CASSYFLGPDTQYF.

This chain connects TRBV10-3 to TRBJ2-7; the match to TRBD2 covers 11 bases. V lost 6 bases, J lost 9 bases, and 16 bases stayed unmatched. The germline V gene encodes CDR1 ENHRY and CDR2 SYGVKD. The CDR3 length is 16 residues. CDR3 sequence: CAISGLAGPQNLGQYF. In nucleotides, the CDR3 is TGTGCCATCAGCGGACTAGCGGGCCCGCAGAATCTAGGGCAGTACTTC.

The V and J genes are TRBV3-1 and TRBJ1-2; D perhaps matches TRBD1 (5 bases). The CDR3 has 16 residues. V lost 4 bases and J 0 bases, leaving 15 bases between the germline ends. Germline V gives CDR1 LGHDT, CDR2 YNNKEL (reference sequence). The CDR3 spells CASSPSFGATNYGYTF. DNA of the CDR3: TGTGCCAGCAGCCCTAGCTTCGGGGCGACTAACTATGGCTACACCTTC.

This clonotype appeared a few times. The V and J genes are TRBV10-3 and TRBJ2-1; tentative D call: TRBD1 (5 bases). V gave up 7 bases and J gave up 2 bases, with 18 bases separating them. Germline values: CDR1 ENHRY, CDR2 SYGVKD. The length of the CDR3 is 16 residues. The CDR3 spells CAITGADSSPYNEQFF. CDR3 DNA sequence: TGTGCCATCACTGGAGCCGACAGCAGCCCCTACAATGAGCAGTTCTTC.

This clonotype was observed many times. The chain's CDR3 is CSASTLGLAGDEQFF. The CDR3, as DNA: TGCAGTGCTAGCACATTGGGACTAGCGGGAGATGAGCAGTTCTTC. V and J are TRBV20-1 and TRBJ2-1; 14 bases agree with TRBD2. This CDR3 is 15 amino acids long. V shed 3 bases, J shed 8 bases, and the junction held 6 bases outside the gene matches. Germline V gene data show CDR1 as DFQATT and CDR2 as SNEGSKA (reference sequence).

This CDR3 is CAWRVRGGDEAFF. The CDR3 DNA follows: TGTGCCTGGAGAGTAAGAGGGGGCGACGAAGCTTTCTTT. V gene TRBV30 combines with J gene TRBJ1-1; 7 nucleotides match TRBD1. CDR1 GTSNPN and CDR2 SVGIG come from the germline V gene (reference sequence). This CDR3 contains 13 residues. Unmatched junction bases numbered 9, after V lost 3 bases and J lost 8 bases. The whole variable domain, remainder taken from reference TRBV30 and TRBJ1-1, is SQTIHQWPATLVQPVGSPLSLECTVEGTSNPNLYWYRQAAGRGLQLLFYSVGIGQISSEVPQNLSASRPQDRQFILSSKKLLLSDSGFYLCAWRVRGGDEAFFGQGTRLTVV.

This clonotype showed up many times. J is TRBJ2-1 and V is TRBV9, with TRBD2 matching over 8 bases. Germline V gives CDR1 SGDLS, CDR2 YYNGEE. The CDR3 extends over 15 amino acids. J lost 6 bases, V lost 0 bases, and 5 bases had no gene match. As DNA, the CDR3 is TGTGCCAGCAGCGTAGACGGACTAGCCTTCAATGAGCAGTTCTTC. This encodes CASSVDGLAFNEQFF.

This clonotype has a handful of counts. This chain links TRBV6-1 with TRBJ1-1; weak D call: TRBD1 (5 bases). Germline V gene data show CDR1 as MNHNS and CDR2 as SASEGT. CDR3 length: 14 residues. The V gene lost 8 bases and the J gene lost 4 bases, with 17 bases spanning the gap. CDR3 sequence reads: CASLEGLYGTEAFF. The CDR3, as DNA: TGTGCCAGCCTGGAGGGACTTTACGGCACTGAAGCTTTCTTT.

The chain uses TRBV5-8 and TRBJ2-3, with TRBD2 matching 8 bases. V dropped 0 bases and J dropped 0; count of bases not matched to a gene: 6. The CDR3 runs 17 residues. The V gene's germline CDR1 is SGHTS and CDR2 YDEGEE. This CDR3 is CASSLGTAGGSTDTQYF. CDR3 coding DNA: TGTGCCAGCAGCTTGGGTACCGCGGGGGGCAGCACAGATACGCAGTATTTT.

This CDR3 reads CSAREGSTGELFF. The CDR3 DNA reads TGCAGTGCCCGAGAGGGGTCCACCGGGGAGCTGTTTTTT. The rearrangement uses TRBV20-1 and TRBJ2-2, with D perhaps matching TRBD1 or TRBD2 (5 bases each). Germline V gives CDR1 DFQATT, CDR2 SNEGSKA (reference sequence). The CDR3 spans 13 residues. Trimming removed 6 bases at V and 4 bases at J, with 12 bases between.

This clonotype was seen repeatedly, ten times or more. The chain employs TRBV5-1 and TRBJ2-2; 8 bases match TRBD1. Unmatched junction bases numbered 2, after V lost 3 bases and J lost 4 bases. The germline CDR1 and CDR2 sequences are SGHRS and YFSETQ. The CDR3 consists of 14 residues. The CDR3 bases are TGCGCCAGCAGCTACGGACAGGGCACCGGGGAGCTGTTTTTT. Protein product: CASSYGQGTGELFF.

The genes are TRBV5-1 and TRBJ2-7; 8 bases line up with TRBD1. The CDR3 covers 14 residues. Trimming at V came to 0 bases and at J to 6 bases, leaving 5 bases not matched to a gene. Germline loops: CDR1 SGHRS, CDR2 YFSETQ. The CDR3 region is CASSLGTGSSEQYF. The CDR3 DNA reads TGCGCCAGCAGCTTGGGGACAGGGTCGAGCGAGCAGTACTTC.

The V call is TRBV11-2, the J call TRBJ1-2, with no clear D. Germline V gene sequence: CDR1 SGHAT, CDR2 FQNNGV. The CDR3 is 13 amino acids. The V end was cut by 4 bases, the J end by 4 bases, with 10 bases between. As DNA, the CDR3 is TGTGCCAGCAGCTCTCTAAGTGGCTATGGCTACACCTTC. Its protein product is CASSSLSGYGYTF.

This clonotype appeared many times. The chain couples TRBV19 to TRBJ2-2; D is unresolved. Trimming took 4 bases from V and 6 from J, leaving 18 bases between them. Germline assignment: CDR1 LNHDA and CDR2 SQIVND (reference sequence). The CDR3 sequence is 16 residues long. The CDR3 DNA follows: TGTGCCAGTAGTAGCGTCTCTACAAAATCGGCCGGGGAGCTGTTTTTT. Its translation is CASSSVSTKSAGELFF.

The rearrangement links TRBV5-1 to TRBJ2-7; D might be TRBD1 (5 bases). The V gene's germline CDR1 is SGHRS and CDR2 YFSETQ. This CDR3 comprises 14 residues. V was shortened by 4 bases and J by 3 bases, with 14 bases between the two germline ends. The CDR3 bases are TGCGCCAGCAGCCCCCAGGGCCCCCACTACGAGCAGTACTTC. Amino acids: CASSPQGPHYEQYF.

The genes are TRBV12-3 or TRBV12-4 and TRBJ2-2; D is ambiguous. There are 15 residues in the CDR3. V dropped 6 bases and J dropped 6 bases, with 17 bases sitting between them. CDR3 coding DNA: TGTGCCAGCAGCCCAGTCCTCAAGCGTCCCGGGGAGCTGTTTTTT. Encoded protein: CASSPVLKRPGELFF.

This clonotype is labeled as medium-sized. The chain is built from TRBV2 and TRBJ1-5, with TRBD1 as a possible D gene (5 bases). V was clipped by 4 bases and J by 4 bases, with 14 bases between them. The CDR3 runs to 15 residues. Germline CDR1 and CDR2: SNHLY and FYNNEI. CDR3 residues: CASSASRDFNQPQHF. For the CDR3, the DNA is TGTGCCAGCAGTGCGTCCCGGGACTTTAATCAGCCCCAGCATTTT. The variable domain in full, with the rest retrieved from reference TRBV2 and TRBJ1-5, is EPEVTQTPSHQVTQMGQEVILRCVPISNHLYFYWYRQILGQKVEFLVSFYNNEISEKSEIFDDQFSVERPDGSNFTLKIRSTKLEDSAMYFCASSASRDFNQPQHFGDGTRLSIL.